This T cell receptor (beta chain) came from a study of cytomegalovirus exposure and HLA in healthy donors. Whole-study findings and limits: While the bulk of TCR sequences proved rare, some public TCRs turned up in many donors. In vitro work confirmed that a few CMV-associated chains recognize CMV antigens. In a later analysis, first-cohort TCR clusters were found to tend to co-occur in the 95 to 150 validation repertoires.

Turning to this clone: Antigen specificity is unknown.

This table comes from immunoSEQ multiplex PCR, and its TCRdb copy is limited to in-frame clones, with some not included. The sample lists approximately 270,000 clones, around 85% occurring once. Germline V CDR1 and CDR2: SGHNT, YYREEE (reference sequence). Trimming removed 1 base from V and 4 bases from J; junction bases left unmatched: 6. This CDR3 contains 16 residues. The sequence was collected from a woman between 18 and 29 years old in good health and CMV-seronegative. What was sequenced was PBMCs. This chain connects TRBV5-4 to TRBJ2-5, with 11 bases that match TRBD1. CDR3 sequence: CASSLRAGTGGETQYF. CDR3 DNA sequence: TGTGCCAGCAGCTTGAGGGCTGGGACAGGGGGAGAGACCCAGTACTTC.